One and the same sample provided the 10 T cell receptor beta chains below, sequenced in a study of T-cell reconstitution after alpha-beta-depleted transplantation in children. Unique molecular identifiers were incorporated when the TCRbeta library was constructed. TCRdb re-derived calls from the PCR reads in MiXCR, one entry per CDR3 protein. The data show under 450,000 distinct CDR3 sequences, roughly 15% seen once. The sample here was PBMCs, taken from the stem cell graft. These receptors originate from a human donor who donated a stem cell graft to a child with Fanconi anemia.

This clonotype was counted a few times. The chain couples TRBV27 to TRBJ2-7, with D possibly matching TRBD1 (6 bases). The length of the CDR3 is 14 residues. Trimming left V 2 bases short and J 5 bases short, with 13 bases between. In germline, CDR1 is MNHEY, CDR2 SMNVEV (reference sequence). The CDR3 DNA reads as TGTGCCAGCAGTTTAACAGGGCCAGCCCACGAGCAGTACTTC. Translating it yields CASSLTGPAHEQYF.

This clonotype has more than one count but fewer than ten. The rearrangement uses TRBV19 and TRBJ1-5; no firm D call. CDR1 is LNHDA, CDR2 SQIVND, per germline (reference sequence). V was pared by 7 bases and J by 4 bases, with 14 bases between. The CDR3 is made up of 14 amino acids. The chain's CDR3 is CASTIRHINQPQHF. The DNA of the CDR3 is TGTGCCAGTACCATTCGGCACATAAATCAGCCCCAGCATTTT.

This clonotype has at least ten counts. V gene TRBV4-3 combines with J gene TRBJ2-3; the D gene could be TRBD1 or TRBD2 (5 bases each). Germline V gene sequence: CDR1 LGHNA, CDR2 YSLEER. There are 16 residues in the CDR3. V lost 0 bases and J lost 7, with 17 bases in between. CDR3 in amino acids: CASSQDSSHGGNTQYF. The CDR3 DNA reads as TGCGCCAGCAGCCAAGATTCATCGCATGGGGGTAATACGCAGTATTTT.

This clonotype came up a few times. The chain links TRBV11-2 to TRBJ2-1; weak D call: TRBD2 (7 bases). V lost 3 bases to trimming and J lost 5 bases, with 17 bases between them. Germline assignment: CDR1 SGHAT and CDR2 FQNNGV. This CDR3 spans 16 amino acids. The DNA for the CDR3 is TGTGCCAGCAGCTTCCTCCGGCGGGGGCTAAACAATGAGCAGTTCTTC. As protein: CASSFLRRGLNNEQFF.

The J gene is TRBJ2-6, the V gene TRBV11-2; D might be TRBD2 (5 bases). The CDR3 sequence is 18 residues long. From germline, CDR1 is SGHAT and CDR2 FQNNGV. The germline V and J ends were trimmed by 3 bases and 2 bases, with 17 bases remaining between them. CDR3 sequence: CASSFLPGGSTGANVLTF. The DNA of the CDR3 is TGTGCCAGCAGCTTTCTTCCAGGTGGGAGCACTGGGGCCAACGTCCTGACTTTC.

The chain joins TRBV19 to TRBJ2-7; TRBD1 is a possible D gene (5 bases). V was pared by 7 bases and J by 4 bases, with 20 bases between. The CDR3 is 15 residues long. Germline V gene lookup returns CDR1 LNHDA and CDR2 SQIVND (reference sequence). CDR3 nucleotide sequence: TGTGCCAGTAACCCTTCATCAGGGAAGTCGTACGAGCAGTACTTC. This encodes CASNPSSGKSYEQYF.

The gene calls are TRBV6-2 or TRBV6-3 and TRBJ2-2, with D unresolved. CDR3 length: 16 amino acids. With 5 bases removed from V and 4 bases from J, the gap between germline ends came to 17 bases. The germline CDR1 and CDR2 sequences are MNHEY and SVGEGT. The CDR3 DNA sequence: TGTGCCAGCAGTCTCCCGGTAGCAGCGATCACCGGGGAGCTGTTTTTT. Protein sequence: CASSLPVAAITGELFF.

This clonotype was seen many times. The V gene is TRBV7-8, the J gene TRBJ2-2, with 11 bases fitting TRBD1. The V gene's germline CDR1 is SGHVS and CDR2 FQNEAQ. V shed 4 bases, J shed 4 bases, and the junction held 11 bases outside the gene matches. This CDR3 has 18 residues. DNA for the CDR3: TGTGCCAGCAGCTCGATAACCGGGACAGGGGGAAGCACCGGGGAGCTGTTTTTT. Amino acids: CASSSITGTGGSTGELFF. The variable domain in full, with the rest retrieved from reference TRBV7-8 and TRBJ2-2, is GAGVSQSPRYKVAKRGQDVALRCDPISGHVSLFWYQQALGQGPEFLTYFQNEAQLDKSGLPSDRFFAERPEGSVSTLKIQRTQQEDSAVYLCASSSITGTGGSTGELFFGEGSRLTVL.

This clonotype has just a few counts. The genes are TRBV20-1 and TRBJ1-1, with 9 nucleotides matching TRBD1. The length of the CDR3 is 14 residues. Germline CDR1 reads DFQATT; CDR2 reads SNEGSKA (reference sequence). V gave up 5 bases and J gave up 4 bases; unmatched junction bases: 8. As DNA, the CDR3 is TGCAGTGCTGAGTGGGGACAGGGTAGCACTGAAGCTTTCTTT. Translation: CSAEWGQGSTEAFF.

This sequence joins TRBV2 and TRBJ2-1; D gene uncertain. Per germline, CDR1 SNHLY and CDR2 FYNNEI. V was cut by 4 bases and J by 4 bases, with 8 bases left in between. The CDR3 runs 13 residues. The CDR3 DNA reads TGTGCCAGCAGTGTGGACGTATACAATGAGCAGTTCTTC. Residues: CASSVDVYNEQFF.